These 21 T cell receptor beta chains were all obtained from the same sample, sequenced in a study of cytomegalovirus exposure and HLA in healthy donors. Method: immunoSEQ multiplex PCR; TCRdb's copy keeps in-frame clones and lacks some. Of some 200,000 clones in the sample, about 89% were seen once. The source material was PBMCs. These receptors all come from a man aged 25 to 40 in good health and CMV-seropositive.

The J gene is TRBJ2-2, the V gene TRBV27, with unresolved D. The CDR3 extends over 12 amino acids. Per the germline V gene, CDR1 is MNHEY and CDR2 is SMNVEV (reference sequence). V shed 6 bases and J shed 7 bases, with 9 bases lying between them. Here the CDR3 reads CASRDGYGELFF. CDR3 nucleotides: TGTGCCAGCAGAGATGGCTACGGGGAGCTGTTTTTT.

This rearrangement joins TRBV2 to TRBJ2-2; 9 nucleotides agree with TRBD2. The CDR3 is 17 residues long. CDR1 and CDR2 (germline): SNHLY, FYNNEI. With 8 bases clipped from V and 3 bases from J, the junction kept 13 bases outside the gene matches. The CDR3 region has the DNA TGTGCCAGCTCACCGGTGGTAGCGGGAGTTTACACCGGGGAGCTGTTTTTT. This translates into CASSPVVAGVYTGELFF.

The chain couples TRBV7-9 to TRBJ1-2; D gene uncertain. CDR3 length: 17 residues. Germline CDR1 and CDR2: SEHNR and FQNEAQ (reference sequence). The V and J ends lost 1 base and 4 bases respectively, with 19 bases between them. Here the CDR3 reads CASSLVSSAQQVYGYTF. CDR3 in DNA: TGTGCCAGCAGCTTAGTGAGCTCAGCACAGCAGGTCTATGGCTACACCTTC.

The chain joins TRBV13 to TRBJ1-1; no clear D gene. This CDR3 has 13 residues. The germline V gene has CDR1 PRHDT and CDR2 FYEKMQ (reference sequence). Trimming took 5 bases from V and 0 from J, leaving 7 bases between them. DNA of the CDR3: TGTGCCAGCAGCCCCCCCATGAACACTGAAGCTTTCTTT. Translated, it gives CASSPPMNTEAFF.

This chain joins TRBV7-2 and TRBJ2-7; D ambiguous. Germline V gene sequence: CDR1 SGHTA, CDR2 FQGNSA. Trimming removed 5 bases at V and 9 bases at J, with 14 bases between. The CDR3 is 12 amino acids. The CDR3 nucleotides read TGTGCCAGCAGCCTCTATGGGTCCCGGCAGTACTTC. It codes for CASSLYGSRQYF.

This chain uses TRBV28 with TRBJ2-5; D gene uncertain. Germline V gives CDR1 MDHEN, CDR2 SYDVKM. The CDR3 is made up of 15 amino acids. Trimming took off 10 bases at V and 5 bases at J, with 23 bases between the two ends. The CDR3 DNA sequence: TGTGCCACTTCTGCCCGGGCAGAGAGTATGGAGACCCAGTACTTC. Translated, it gives CATSARAESMETQYF.

The rearrangement uses TRBV10-3 and TRBJ1-4, with D possibly matching TRBD1 (6 bases). The CDR3 totals 15 residues. V lost 9 bases, J lost 0 bases, and 14 bases lay in between. The germline CDR1 and CDR2 sequences are ENHRY and SYGVKD. The CDR3 sequence is CAIRGHSTTNEKLFF. CDR3 coding DNA: TGTGCCATAAGGGGACATTCCACAACTAATGAAAAACTGTTTTTT.

This CDR3 reads CASYLTGGSTEAFF. Here the CDR3 DNA reads TGTGCCAGCTACCTTACAGGGGGCAGCACTGAAGCTTTCTTT. The chain joins TRBV28 to TRBJ1-1; 9 bases map to TRBD1. V was clipped by 8 bases and J by 4 bases; unmatched bases: 8. CDR1 is MDHEN and CDR2 is SYDVKM in the germline V gene. The CDR3 covers 14 residues.

The J gene is TRBJ2-6, the V gene TRBV9; D is ambiguous. Looked up from germline, CDR1 is SGDLS and CDR2 is YYNGEE. Trimming took off 4 bases at V and 2 bases at J, with 7 bases between the two ends. This CDR3 contains 14 residues. CDR3 residues: CASSFTTGANVLTF. CDR3 bases: TGTGCCAGCAGCTTCACGACTGGGGCCAACGTCCTGACTTTC.

The chain couples TRBV5-4 to TRBJ2-2; D is unresolved. CDR1 and CDR2 from the germline V gene are SGHNT and YYREEE (reference sequence). V shed 2 bases and J shed 0 bases, with 8 bases lying between them. CDR3 length equals 15 residues. This CDR3 reads CASSFRYSNTGELFF. CDR3 in DNA: TGTGCCAGCAGCTTCCGCTATTCGAACACCGGGGAGCTGTTTTTT.

The chain employs TRBV7-2 and TRBJ2-1; D is undetermined. The CDR3 covers 13 residues. V lost 4 bases and J 8 bases, leaving 12 bases between the germline ends. Per germline, CDR1 SGHTA and CDR2 FQGNSA. DNA of the CDR3: TGTGCCAGCAGCTGGGCCGCGGCGTATGAGCAGTTCTTC. Its protein is CASSWAAAYEQFF.

The chain has TRBV2 and TRBJ2-7; 7 nucleotides agree with TRBD2. J gave up 3 bases and V 3 bases, and 8 bases lay outside the gene matches. This CDR3 region has 15 residues. Germline assignment: CDR1 SNHLY and CDR2 FYNNEI. CDR3 sequence reads: CASSEGPREVYEQYF. The CDR3 coding sequence is TGTGCCAGCAGTGAGGGCCCCCGGGAGGTCTACGAGCAGTACTTC.

The V call is TRBV4-1, the J call TRBJ2-1; 7 nucleotides line up with TRBD1. Looked up from germline, CDR1 is MGHRA and CDR2 is YSYEKL. Trimming took 3 bases from V and 3 from J; bases not matched to a gene: 17. The CDR3 is 19 amino acids. CDR3: CASSHPSLPSGGDYNEQFF. CDR3 coding DNA: TGCGCCAGCAGCCACCCGTCTTTGCCGTCAGGGGGAGACTACAATGAGCAGTTCTTC.

The chain couples TRBV29-1 to TRBJ2-7; tentatively, D is TRBD2 (5 bases). The V end was cut by 7 bases, the J end by 4 bases, with 17 bases between. The length of the CDR3 is 13 residues. The germline CDR1 and CDR2 sequences are SQVTM and ANQGSEA. CDR3 DNA sequence: TGCAGCGGCTCGACGGCCGGAGGATACGAGCAGTACTTC. It translates to CSGSTAGGYEQYF.

CDR3 in amino acids: CATRPNYRENQPQHF. The CDR3 DNA reads TGTGCCACCAGACCTAATTACCGGGAAAATCAGCCCCAGCATTTT. V and J are TRBV15 and TRBJ1-5; D gene unclear. The germline V gene has CDR1 LNHNV and CDR2 YYDKDF (reference sequence). The CDR3 is made up of 15 amino acids. With 6 bases removed from V and 4 bases from J, the gap between germline ends came to 16 bases.

This clone was seen once. The V and J genes are TRBV18 and TRBJ1-2; D possibly corresponds to TRBD1 (5 bases). Trimming pared 3 bases from V and 8 bases from J, leaving 16 bases between. Germline loops: CDR1 KGHSH, CDR2 LQKENI. This CDR3 is 14 amino acids long. CDR3 DNA: TGTGCCAGCTCACCTTCGGGGGAAGCTGAGGGCTACACCTTC. Encoded protein: CASSPSGEAEGYTF.

The gene calls are TRBV19 and TRBJ1-4, with TRBD1 identical over 7 bases. The CDR3 runs to 16 residues. Losses at the gene ends were 0 bases for V and 3 bases for J; bases not matched to a gene: 4. The germline CDR1 and CDR2 sequences are LNHDA and SQIVND (reference sequence). As DNA, the CDR3 is TGTGCCAGTAGTATAGACGCCGGGACAGCTAATGAAAAACTGTTTTTT. Translation gives CASSIDAGTANEKLFF.

V and J are TRBV28 and TRBJ1-2; 8 bases fit TRBD1. The CDR3 covers 13 residues. Germline V gene lookup returns CDR1 MDHEN and CDR2 SYDVKM. V was clipped by 2 bases and J by 8 bases; unmatched bases: 4. The CDR3 nucleotides are TGTGCCAGCAGTTTAGGGCAGGGGGCCGGCTACACCTTC. Protein product: CASSLGQGAGYTF.

The V gene is TRBV5-1, the J gene TRBJ2-3; no clear D gene. Germline CDR1 and CDR2: SGHRS and YFSETQ. V dropped 4 bases and J dropped 2 bases, with 11 bases sitting between them. This CDR3 comprises 14 residues. CDR3: CASSPRTFTDTQYF. The CDR3 coding sequence is TGCGCCAGCAGCCCCCGGACCTTCACAGATACGCAGTATTTT.

The chain carries TRBV19 and TRBJ2-3; 9 bases are a match to TRBD1. Germline values: CDR1 LNHDA, CDR2 SQIVND (reference sequence). The length of the CDR3 is 15 residues. V lost 4 bases to trimming and J lost 6 bases; unmatched junction nucleotides: 8. The CDR3 reads CASSSGTGTVDTQYF. DNA for the CDR3: TGTGCCAGTAGTAGCGGGACAGGGACAGTGGATACGCAGTATTTT.

CDR3 nucleotide sequence: TGCGCCAGCAGCTCGTTATCGGAGGGCTCCTACGAGCAGTACTTC. This encodes CASSSLSEGSYEQYF. V is TRBV5-1 and J is TRBJ2-7, with D maybe TRBD2 (6 bases). The CDR3 runs to 15 residues. V lost 3 bases and J lost 0, with 13 bases in between. The V gene's germline CDR1 is SGHRS and CDR2 YFSETQ.